This TCR beta chain was sequenced during a study of T-cell reconstitution after alpha-beta-depleted transplantation in children. This clonotype was detected only a few times. The V gene lost 1 base and the J gene lost 2 bases, with 10 bases spanning the gap. From germline, CDR1 is LGHNA and CDR2 YNFKEQ. The CDR3 is 15 amino acids. This sample's TCRbeta library carried unique molecular identifier barcodes. MiXCR, run by TCRdb on the PCR reads, gives a single entry per CDR3 protein. The sample lists a few hundred thousand distinct CDR3 sequences; approximately 20% were seen once. The chain employs TRBV4-2 and TRBJ2-3; D ambiguous. The TCR sequence derives from a human donor who donated a stem cell graft to a child with acute lymphoblastic leukemia. The material was PBMCs from the stem cell graft donor, obtained from the stem cell graft. The CDR3 region is CASSQGSLDTDTQYF. The DNA of the CDR3 is TGTGCCAGCAGCCAAGGGAGCCTAGACACAGATACGCAGTATTTT.